The source of this T cell receptor (beta chain) is a study of T cell repertoires in ileal Crohn's disease. Study-wide background: The M0 sample came from the inflamed ileal portion of the resected specimen. Per sample, approximately 550 nanograms of biopsy DNA were TCRB immunosequenced. Study observations and caveats: Clonal expansions were more frequent in active smokers than non-smokers at surgery. Sorted CD8 T cells held more high-frequency clones than CD4.

Time point here: inflamed ileum from the surgical specimen. Germline CDR1 and CDR2: MDHEN and SYDVKM. The V and J ends lost 6 bases and 4 bases, in that order; junction bases with no gene match: 10. The length of the CDR3 is 16 residues. To note about this clone: Its target is unknown. Additional DNA sequences in this sample encode the identical CDR3.

Sequenced by immunoSEQ multiplex PCR; TCRdb stores in-frame clones only, minus some. Here the sample spans about 16,000 clones, more than 85% being singletons. Sequenced: ileal tissue. The chain uses TRBV28 and TRBJ2-5; 11 bases agree with TRBD2. This sequence was found in an adult with Crohn's disease. CDR3 DNA: TGTGCCAGCAGCCTCCAGGGACTAGCGGATGGAGAGACCCAGTACTTC. Amino acid sequence: CASSLQGLADGETQYF.